This TCR beta chain derives from a study of T-cell memory formation after mild COVID-19. This clonotype was detected ten times or more. From germline, CDR1 is SGHTA and CDR2 FQGNSA. The CDR3 is 15 residues long. Trimming cost V 0 bases and J 8 bases; bases outside gene matches: 6. With constant-segment primers, 5'RACE yielded cDNA libraries of TCR alpha and TCR beta that carried sample barcodes and UMIs. TCRdb reprocessed the 5' RACE reads via MiXCR and lists one record per CDR3 protein. This sample yields approximately 390,000 distinct CDR3 sequences, of which around a sixth are seen a single time; roughly 21% belongs to the top ten.

This sequence was found in a man younger than 35 who had mild COVID-19 (a few samples of this study predate the infection). Cell type and time point are not known. The gene calls are TRBV7-2 and TRBJ2-1; the match to TRBD1 covers 8 bases. The specimen sequenced was PBMCs or a T cell subset sorted from them (not recorded which). The DNA of the CDR3 is TGTGCCAGCAGCTTAGCGTGGGACAGGACCCATGAGCAGTTCTTC. Amino acids: CASSLAWDRTHEQFF.